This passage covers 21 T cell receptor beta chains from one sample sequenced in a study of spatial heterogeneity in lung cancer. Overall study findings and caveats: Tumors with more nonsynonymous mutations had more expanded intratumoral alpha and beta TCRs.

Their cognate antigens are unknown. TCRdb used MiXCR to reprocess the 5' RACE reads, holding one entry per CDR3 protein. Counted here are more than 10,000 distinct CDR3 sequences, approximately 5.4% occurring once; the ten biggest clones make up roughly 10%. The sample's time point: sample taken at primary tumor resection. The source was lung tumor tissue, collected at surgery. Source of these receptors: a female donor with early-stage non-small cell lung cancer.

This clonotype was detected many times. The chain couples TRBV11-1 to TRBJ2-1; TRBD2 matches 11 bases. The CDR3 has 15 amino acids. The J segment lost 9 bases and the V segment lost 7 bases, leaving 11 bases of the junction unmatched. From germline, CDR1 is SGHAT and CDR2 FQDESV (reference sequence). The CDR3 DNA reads TGTGCCAGCACTGATAGCGGGGGGGGATTTGGTGAGCAGTTCTTC. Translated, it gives CASTDSGGGFGEQFF.

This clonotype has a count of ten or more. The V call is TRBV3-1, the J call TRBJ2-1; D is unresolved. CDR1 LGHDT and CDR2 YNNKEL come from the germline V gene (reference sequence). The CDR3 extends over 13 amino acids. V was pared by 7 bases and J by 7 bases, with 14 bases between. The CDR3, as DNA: TGTGCCAGCACCGCCCCGTCGACGAATGAGCAGTTCTTC. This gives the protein CASTAPSTNEQFF.

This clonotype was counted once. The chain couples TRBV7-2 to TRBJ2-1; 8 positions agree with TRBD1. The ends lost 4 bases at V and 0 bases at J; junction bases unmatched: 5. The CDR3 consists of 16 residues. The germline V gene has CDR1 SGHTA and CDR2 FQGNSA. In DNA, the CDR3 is TGTGCCAGCAGCTCCTGGACAGGGAGCTCCTACAATGAGCAGTTCTTC. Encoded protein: CASSSWTGSSYNEQFF.

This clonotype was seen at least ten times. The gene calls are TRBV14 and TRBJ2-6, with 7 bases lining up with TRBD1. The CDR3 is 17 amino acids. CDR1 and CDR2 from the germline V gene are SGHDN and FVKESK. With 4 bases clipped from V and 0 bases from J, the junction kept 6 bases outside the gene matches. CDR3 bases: TGTGCCAGCAGCCCCTACAGGGGAATCTCTGGGGCCAACGTCCTGACTTTC. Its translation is CASSPYRGISGANVLTF.

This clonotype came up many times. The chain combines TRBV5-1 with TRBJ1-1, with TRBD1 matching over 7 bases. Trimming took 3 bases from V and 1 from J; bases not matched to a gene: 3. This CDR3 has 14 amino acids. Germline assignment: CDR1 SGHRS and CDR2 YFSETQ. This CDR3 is CASSSRDRNTEAFF. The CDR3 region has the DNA TGCGCCAGCAGCTCCCGGGACAGGAACACTGAAGCTTTCTTT. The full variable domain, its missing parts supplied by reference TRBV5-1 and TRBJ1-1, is KAGVTQTPRYLIKTRGQQVTLSCSPISGHRSVSWYQQTPGQGLQFLFEYFSETQRNKGNFPGRFSGRQFSNSRSEMNVSTLELGDSALYLCASSSRDRNTEAFFGQGTRLTVV.

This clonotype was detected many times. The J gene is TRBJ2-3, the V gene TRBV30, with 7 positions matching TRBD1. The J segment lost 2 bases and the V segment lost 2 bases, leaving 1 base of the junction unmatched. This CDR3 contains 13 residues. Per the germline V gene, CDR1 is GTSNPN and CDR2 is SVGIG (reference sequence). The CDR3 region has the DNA TGTGCCTGGAGTCAGGGGGTCACAGATACGCAGTATTTT. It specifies CAWSQGVTDTQYF.

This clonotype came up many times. CDR3 sequence: CAISGQAQETQYF. CDR3 DNA sequence: TGTGCCATCAGTGGACAAGCACAAGAGACCCAGTACTTC. The genes are TRBV10-3 and TRBJ2-5; unclear D gene. Germline V gene sequence: CDR1 ENHRY, CDR2 SYGVKD. The CDR3 totals 13 residues. V was cut by 4 bases and J by 2 bases, with 8 bases left in between.

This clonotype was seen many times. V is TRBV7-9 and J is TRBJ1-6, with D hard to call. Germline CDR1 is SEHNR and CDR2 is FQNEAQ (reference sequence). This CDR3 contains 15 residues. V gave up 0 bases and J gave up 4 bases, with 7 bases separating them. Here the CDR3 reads CASSLAWGYNSPLHF. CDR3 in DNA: TGTGCCAGCAGCTTAGCGTGGGGATATAATTCACCCCTCCACTTT.

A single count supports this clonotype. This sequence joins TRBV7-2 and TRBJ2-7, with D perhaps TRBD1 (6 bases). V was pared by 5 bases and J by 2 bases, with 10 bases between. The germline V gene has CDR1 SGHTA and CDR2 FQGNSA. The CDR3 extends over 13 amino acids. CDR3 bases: TGTGCCAGCAGCATCGGGACACCCTACGAGCAGTACTTC. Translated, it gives CASSIGTPYEQYF.

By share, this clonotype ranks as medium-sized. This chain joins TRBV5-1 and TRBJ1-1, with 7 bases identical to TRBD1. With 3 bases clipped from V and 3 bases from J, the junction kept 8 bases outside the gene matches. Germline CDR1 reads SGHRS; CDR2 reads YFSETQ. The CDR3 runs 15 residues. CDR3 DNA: TGCGCCAGCAGCTACCGGACAGGCAGGGACACTGAAGCTTTCTTT. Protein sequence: CASSYRTGRDTEAFF.

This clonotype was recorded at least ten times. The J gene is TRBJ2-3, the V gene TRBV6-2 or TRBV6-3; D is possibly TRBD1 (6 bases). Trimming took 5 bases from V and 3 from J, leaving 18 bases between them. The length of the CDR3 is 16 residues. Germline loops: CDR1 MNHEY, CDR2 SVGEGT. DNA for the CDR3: TGTGCCAGCAGTGTACAGGGTGCTCTATCAACAGATACGCAGTATTTT. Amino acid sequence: CASSVQGALSTDTQYF.

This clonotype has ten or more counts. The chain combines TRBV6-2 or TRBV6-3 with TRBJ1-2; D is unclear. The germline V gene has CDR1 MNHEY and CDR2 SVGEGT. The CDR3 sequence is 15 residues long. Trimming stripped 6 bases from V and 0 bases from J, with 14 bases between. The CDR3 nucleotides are TGTGCCAGCAGGCCAGCCGGGTTATCTAACTATGGCTACACCTTC. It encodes CASRPAGLSNYGYTF.

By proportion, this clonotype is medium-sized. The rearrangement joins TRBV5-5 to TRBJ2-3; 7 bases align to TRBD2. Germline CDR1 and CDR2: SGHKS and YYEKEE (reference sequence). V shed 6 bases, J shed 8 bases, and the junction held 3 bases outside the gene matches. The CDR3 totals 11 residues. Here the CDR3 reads CASIWGGTQYF. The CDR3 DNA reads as TGTGCCAGCATCTGGGGGGGTACGCAGTATTTT.

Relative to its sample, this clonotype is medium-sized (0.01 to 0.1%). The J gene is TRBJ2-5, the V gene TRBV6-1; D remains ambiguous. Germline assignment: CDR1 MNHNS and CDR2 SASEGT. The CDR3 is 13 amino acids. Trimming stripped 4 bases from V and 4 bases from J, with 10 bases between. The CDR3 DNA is TGTGCCAGCAGTGGGACCCCGCGAGAGACCCAGTACTTC. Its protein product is CASSGTPRETQYF.

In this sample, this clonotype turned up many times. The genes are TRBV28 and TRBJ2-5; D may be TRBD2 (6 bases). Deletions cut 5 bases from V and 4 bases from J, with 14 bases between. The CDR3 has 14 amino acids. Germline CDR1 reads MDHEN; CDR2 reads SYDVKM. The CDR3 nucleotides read TGTGCCAGCAGTGATTGGAGGGGCGCAGAGACCCAGTACTTC. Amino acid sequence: CASSDWRGAETQYF. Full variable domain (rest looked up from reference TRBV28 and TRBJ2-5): DVKVTQSSRYLVKRTGEKVFLECVQDMDHENMFWYRQDPGLGLRLIYFSYDVKMKEKGDIPEGYSVSREKKERFSLILESASTNQTSMYLCASSDWRGAETQYFGPGTRLLVL.

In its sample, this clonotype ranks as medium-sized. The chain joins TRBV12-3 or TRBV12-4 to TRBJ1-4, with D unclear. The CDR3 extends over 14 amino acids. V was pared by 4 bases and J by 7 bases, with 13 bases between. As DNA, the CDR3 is TGTGCCAGCAGTTCCATGGTGAATGGTGAAAAACTGTTTTTT. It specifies CASSSMVNGEKLFF.

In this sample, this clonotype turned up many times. The CDR3 DNA follows: TGTGCCAGCAGCTTAGCGCGGGGTCACGAGCAGTACTTC. It is translated as CASSLARGHEQYF. The chain is built from TRBV7-2 and TRBJ2-7; D is possibly TRBD2 (6 bases). The CDR3 is 13 residues long. Germline values: CDR1 SGHTA, CDR2 FQGNSA. V lost 0 bases and J lost 5, with 8 bases in between. Together with reference TRBV7-2 and TRBJ2-7, the CDR3 gives the full variable domain: GAGVSQSPSNKVTEKGKDVELRCDPISGHTALYWYRQSLGQGLEFLIYFQGNSAPDKSGLPSDRFSAERTGGSVSTLTIQRTQQEDSAVYLCASSLARGHEQYFGPGTRLTVT.

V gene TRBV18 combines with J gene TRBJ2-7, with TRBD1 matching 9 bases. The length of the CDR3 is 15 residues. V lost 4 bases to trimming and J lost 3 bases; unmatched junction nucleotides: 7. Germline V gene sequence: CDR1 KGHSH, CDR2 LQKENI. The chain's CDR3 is CASSRPGQGFYEQYF. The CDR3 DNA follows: TGTGCCAGCTCACGACCGGGACAGGGCTTCTACGAGCAGTACTTC.

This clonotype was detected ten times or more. CDR3 DNA sequence: TGTGCCAGCAGTGAGGCGGGAAACATTCAGTACTTC. Its translation: CASSEAGNIQYF. The chain has TRBV2 and TRBJ2-4, with D tentatively TRBD2 (5 bases). Trimming pared 3 bases from V and 6 bases from J, leaving 6 bases between. CDR1 is SNHLY and CDR2 is FYNNEI in the germline V gene. The CDR3 sequence is 12 residues long. Using reference TRBV2 and TRBJ2-4 for the parts outside the CDR3, the full variable domain is EPEVTQTPSHQVTQMGQEVILRCVPISNHLYFYWYRQILGQKVEFLVSFYNNEISEKSEIFDDQFSVERPDGSNFTLKIRSTKLEDSAMYFCASSEAGNIQYFGAGTRLSVL.

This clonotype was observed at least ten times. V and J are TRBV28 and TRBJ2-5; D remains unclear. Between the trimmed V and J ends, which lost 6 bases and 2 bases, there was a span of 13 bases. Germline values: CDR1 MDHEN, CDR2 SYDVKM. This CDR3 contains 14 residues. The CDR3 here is CASSPRWPQETQYF. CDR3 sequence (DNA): TGTGCCAGCAGCCCCCGATGGCCGCAAGAGACCCAGTACTTC.

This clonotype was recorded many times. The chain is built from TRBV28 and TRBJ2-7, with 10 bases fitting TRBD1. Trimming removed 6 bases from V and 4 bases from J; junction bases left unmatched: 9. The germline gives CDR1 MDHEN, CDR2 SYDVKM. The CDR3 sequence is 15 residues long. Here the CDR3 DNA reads TGTGCCAGCAGACCACAGGGACAGGGGAGGTACGAGCAGTACTTC. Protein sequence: CASRPQGQGRYEQYF. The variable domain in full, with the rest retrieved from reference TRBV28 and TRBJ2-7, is DVKVTQSSRYLVKRTGEKVFLECVQDMDHENMFWYRQDPGLGLRLIYFSYDVKMKEKGDIPEGYSVSREKKERFSLILESASTNQTSMYLCASRPQGQGRYEQYFGPGTRLTVT.